This is a list of T cell receptor beta chains from one sample in a study of T cell changes during pregnancy in multiple sclerosis. Method: immunoSEQ multiplex PCR; TCRdb's copy keeps in-frame clones and lacks some. This table holds 30,000 to 50,000 clones, roughly nine tenths found once. The sample was CD4+ T cells from peripheral blood mononuclear cells, taken in the third trimester of pregnancy. The receptors derive from a female donor with multiple sclerosis, enrolled in a pregnancy study. The CDR3 runs from the conserved cysteine through the conserved F or W. D genes are given only for firm matches. Clone size appears in some rows only: once, few, many, or a class for an expanded clone.

V gene	J gene	D gene	clone size	CDR3 protein	CDR3 DNA
TRBV7-3	TRBJ2-1	.	.	CASSPRGTNEQFF	TGTGCCAGCAGCCCAAGGGGGACGAATGAGCAGTTCTTC
TRBV7-9	TRBJ1-1	.	.	CASSLEDGGEAFF	TGTGCCAGCAGCTTAGAAGATGGAGGTGAAGCTTTCTTT
TRBV7-3	TRBJ1-2	.	.	CASSLRGGANYGYTF	TGTGCCAGCAGCTTACGGGGGGGAGCTAACTATGGCTACACCTTC
TRBV2	TRBJ2-3	TRBD2	.	CASRVSGRAGLDTQYF	TGTGCCAGCAGGGTTAGCGGGAGGGCCGGTTTAGATACGCAGTATTTT
TRBV4-3	TRBJ2-3	TRBD2	.	CASSQGGASTDTQYF	TGCGCCAGCAGCCAGGGAGGGGCCAGCACAGATACGCAGTATTTT
TRBV30	TRBJ1-2	.	few	CAWGFEEGYTF	TGTGCCTGGGGCTTTGAGGAAGGCTACACCTTC
TRBV10-1	TRBJ2-7	.	.	CASSPSREWKQYF	TGCGCCAGCAGTCCGTCCCGGGAGTGGAAGCAGTACTTC
TRBV29-1	TRBJ2-1	.	.	CSMWSRGVGNEQFF	TGCAGTATGTGGTCCAGGGGGGTCGGAAATGAGCAGTTCTTC
TRBV6-1	TRBJ1-5	TRBD1	.	CASTVVTGGDQPQHF	TGTGCCAGCACTGTCGTAACAGGGGGCGATCAGCCCCAGCATTTT
TRBV9	TRBJ1-1	.	few	CASSVAQQNTEAFF	TGTGCCAGCAGCGTCGCACAGCAGAACACTGAAGCTTTCTTT
TRBV5-4	TRBJ2-7	TRBD2	.	CASSLPASAGAYEQYF	TGTGCCAGCAGCTTACCGGCGAGCGCGGGAGCTTACGAGCAGTACTTC
TRBV18	TRBJ2-7	TRBD2	.	CASSPGTSGFVEQYF	TGTGCCAGCTCACCCGGGACTAGCGGCTTCGTTGAGCAGTACTTC
TRBV10-2	TRBJ2-7	TRBD2	once	CASSGTSGYEQYF	TGCGCCAGCAGTGGGACTAGCGGCTACGAGCAGTACTTC
TRBV2	TRBJ2-1	TRBD1	.	CASKDRGRGSGYNEQFF	TGTGCCAGCAAGGACAGGGGGCGGGGGAGCGGATACAATGAGCAGTTCTTC
TRBV5-8	TRBJ2-5	.	.	CASSWDIQETQYF	TGTGCCAGCAGCTGGGACATACAAGAGACCCAGTACTTC
TRBV6-1	TRBJ1-1	.	.	CATLLAGQNTEAFF	TGTGCCACCCTTCTGGCAGGTCAGAACACTGAAGCTTTCTTT
TRBV15	TRBJ2-2	TRBD1	.	CATSRRTGANTGELFF	TGTGCCACCAGCAGACGGACAGGGGCGAACACCGGGGAGCTGTTTTTT
TRBV9	TRBJ1-2	.	.	CASSVDQDISF	TGTGCCAGCAGCGTGGATCAGGACATATCATTC
TRBV7-2	TRBJ2-1	.	.	CASSSPTGWEQFF	TGTGCCAGCAGCTCGCCCACGGGATGGGAGCAGTTCTTC
TRBV18	TRBJ1-2	TRBD1	.	CASSPGQMDTF	TGTGCCAGCTCACCGGGACAGATGGACACCTTC
TRBV6-6	TRBJ1-1	TRBD1	.	CASHGTGWAATEAFF	TGTGCCAGCCACGGGACAGGTTGGGCGGCCACTGAAGCTTTCTTT
TRBV7-2	TRBJ2-1	TRBD2	once	CASSRRQREGYNEQFF	TGTGCCAGCAGCCGGCGGCAGCGGGAGGGCTACAATGAGCAGTTCTTC
TRBV4-3	TRBJ2-3	TRBD2	.	CASSQAPTSGTDTQYF	TGCGCCAGCAGCCAAGCCCCCACTAGCGGCACAGATACGCAGTATTTT
TRBV10-3	TRBJ2-1	TRBD2	.	CAISEPGLAGGGEQFF	TGTGCCATCAGTGAGCCGGGACTAGCGGGAGGGGGTGAGCAGTTCTTC
TRBV15	TRBJ2-5	TRBD1	.	CATSQNRGGETQYF	TGTGCCACCAGCCAGAACAGGGGTGGGGAGACCCAGTACTTC
TRBV7-2	TRBJ2-7	TRBD2	.	CASSSETSGRVYEQYF	TGTGCCAGCAGCTCTGAAACTAGCGGGAGGGTTTACGAGCAGTACTTC
TRBV7-2	TRBJ1-1	.	.	CASSLAPGYTEAFF	TGTGCCAGCAGCTTAGCCCCGGGGTACACTGAAGCTTTCTTT
TRBV28	TRBJ1-5	TRBD1	.	CASSLPTGGGSNQPQHF	TGTGCCAGCAGTTTACCGACAGGGGGAGGTAGCAATCAGCCCCAGCATTTT
TRBV6-4	TRBJ2-3	.	once	CASSDQASSDTQYF	TGTGCCAGCAGTGACCAAGCTAGCTCTGATACGCAGTATTTT
TRBV27	TRBJ2-3	TRBD1	.	CASSRKTGTGSTDTQYF	TGTGCCAGCAGTCGCAAAACCGGGACAGGGAGCACAGATACGCAGTATTTT
TRBV6-6	TRBJ1-2	.	once	CASSYQEVYGYTF	TGTGCCAGCAGTTATCAGGAGGTCTATGGCTACACCTTC
TRBV2	TRBJ2-7	.	.	CASRARGYEQYF	TGTGCCAGCAGAGCCAGGGGCTACGAGCAGTACTTC
TRBV10-2	TRBJ1-5	.	.	CASSASDSNQPQHF	TGCGCCAGCAGTGCCAGCGATAGCAATCAGCCCCAGCATTTT
TRBV7-2	TRBJ2-3	TRBD1	.	CASSLGTGGTGTQYF	TGTGCCAGCAGCTTGGGGACAGGGGGAACGGGGACGCAGTATTTT
TRBV29-1	TRBJ2-1	.	few	CSVDRLSYNEQFF	TGCAGCGTTGACAGGTTGTCCTACAATGAGCAGTTCTTC
TRBV29-1	TRBJ2-5	.	.	CSVETESVQETQYF	TGCAGCGTTGAGACGGAGTCTGTCCAAGAGACCCAGTACTTC
TRBV12-5	TRBJ2-3	TRBD2	.	CASGTSGRVIAGTDTQYF	TGTGCTAGTGGAACGAGCGGGAGGGTAATCGCGGGGACAGATACGCAGTATTTT
TRBV7-9	TRBJ1-5	.	.	CASSPSNQPQHF	TGTGCCAGCAGCCCTAGTAATCAGCCCCAGCATTTT
TRBV5-6	TRBJ2-1	TRBD1	.	CASSLYPRGPEQFF	TGTGCCAGCAGCTTGTACCCTAGGGGGCCTGAGCAGTTCTTC
TRBV19	TRBJ1-3	.	.	CASSIDRSSGNTIYF	TGTGCCAGTAGTATCGACAGGAGCTCTGGAAACACCATATATTTT
TRBV7-9	TRBJ1-1	.	few	CATSRWPEGTEAFF	TGTGCCACCTCGCGGTGGCCCGAGGGCACTGAAGCTTTCTTT
TRBV28	TRBJ2-3	TRBD2	.	CASSLYREAQYF	TGTGCCAGCAGTTTATATCGGGAGGCGCAGTATTTT
TRBV5-5	TRBJ1-5	.	.	CASSLEPSGNQPQHF	TGTGCCAGCAGCTTGGAACCATCGGGCAATCAGCCCCAGCATTTT
TRBV13	TRBJ2-1	TRBD1	.	CASSLRGHNEQFF	TGTGCCAGCAGCTTAAGGGGGCACAATGAGCAGTTCTTC
TRBV5-4	TRBJ1-2	.	.	CASSPPGDFYGYTF	TGTGCCAGCAGCCCCCCCGGGGACTTCTATGGCTACACCTTC
TRBV7-9	TRBJ2-7	TRBD1	.	CASSSRTGGSEQYF	TGTGCCAGCAGCTCCAGGACAGGGGGCTCCGAGCAGTACTTC
TRBV11-2	TRBJ2-3	TRBD2	.	CASSLGLAGPDTQYF	TGTGCCAGCAGCTTAGGTCTAGCGGGACCAGATACGCAGTATTTT
TRBV5-4	TRBJ1-1	TRBD1	.	CASSSGQGDGVNTEAFF	TGTGCCAGCAGCTCGGGACAGGGGGATGGTGTGAACACTGAAGCTTTCTTT
TRBV27	TRBJ2-1	TRBD2	.	CASSSTSGRDNEQFF	TGTGCCAGCAGTTCCACTAGCGGGAGAGACAATGAGCAGTTCTTC
TRBV11-3	TRBJ1-1	.	.	CASSQGSGMTTEAFF	TGTGCCAGCAGCCAGGGGAGCGGGATGACCACTGAAGCTTTCTTT
TRBV30	TRBJ1-1	TRBD1	.	CAWSTRGLVTEAFF	TGTGCCTGGAGTACCAGGGGGCTGGTCACTGAAGCTTTCTTT
TRBV5-1	TRBJ2-1	TRBD2	.	CASGLAGNMNEQFF	TGCGCCAGCGGACTAGCGGGAAACATGAATGAGCAGTTCTTC
TRBV19	TRBJ2-7	TRBD1	.	CASRKQGGYEQYF	TGTGCCAGTAGAAAACAGGGGGGCTACGAGCAGTACTTC
TRBV6-1	TRBJ2-2	TRBD1	.	CASCCRDSHTGELFF	TGTGCCAGCTGTTGCCGGGACAGCCACACCGGGGAGCTGTTTTTT
TRBV2	TRBJ2-1	.	.	CASSPLRGGEFF	TGTGCCAGCAGCCCCCTCCGCGGAGGGGAGTTCTTC
TRBV2	TRBJ1-1	.	.	CASSERTVGRLNTEAFF	TGTGCCAGCAGTGAAAGAACGGTCGGTAGATTGAACACTGAAGCTTTCTTT
TRBV27	TRBJ2-2	.	.	CASSLGVTGELFF	TGTGCCAGCAGTTTAGGAGTCACCGGGGAGCTGTTTTTT
TRBV4-1	TRBJ1-3	.	.	CASSQVGGSGNTIYF	TGCGCCAGCAGCCAAGTTGGAGGCTCTGGAAACACCATATATTTT
TRBV2	TRBJ1-1	.	.	CASSVAGFDTEAFF	TGTGCCAGCAGTGTCGCAGGTTTTGACACTGAAGCTTTCTTT